The next 21 T cell receptor beta chains were all read from a single sample in a study of shared clonotypes between healthy human individuals. Clones were read by immunoSEQ multiplex PCR, and TCRdb kept only the in-frame ones, dropping some. The sample shows 950,000 to 1,100,000 clones, around 74% of them seen only once. The sequencing input was memory CD4+ T cells sorted from blood. The subset here: CD45RA-negative fraction. The receptor source for this set is a man aged 18 to 29 in good health.

This clone was observed once. The V and J genes are TRBV7-2 and TRBJ2-2; 10 nucleotides line up with TRBD2. Germline V gene data show CDR1 as SGHTA and CDR2 as FQGNSA. J was trimmed by 4 bases and V by 1 base; bases with no gene match: 6. The CDR3 totals 17 residues. The CDR3 DNA reads as TGTGCCAGCAGCTTAGGTCTTCTAGCGGGAGTCACCGGGGAGCTGTTTTTT. It encodes CASSLGLLAGVTGELFF. Combining the CDR3 with reference TRBV7-2 and TRBJ2-2 gives the whole variable domain GAGVSQSPSNKVTEKGKDVELRCDPISGHTALYWYRQSLGQGLEFLIYFQGNSAPDKSGLPSDRFSAERTGGSVSTLTIQRTQQEDSAVYLCASSLGLLAGVTGELFFGEGSRLTVL.

The chain uses TRBV9 and TRBJ2-3; 9 bases fit TRBD2. V lost 0 bases and J lost 5; bases outside the gene matches: 7. Germline CDR1 is SGDLS and CDR2 is YYNGEE. CDR3 size: 16 residues. CDR3 coding DNA: TGTGCCAGCAGCGTAGCTTGGCGGGGGGGCGGAGATACGCAGTATTTT. Amino acids: CASSVAWRGGGDTQYF. Using reference TRBV9 and TRBJ2-3 for the parts outside the CDR3, the full variable domain is DSGVTQTPKHLITATGQRVTLRCSPRSGDLSVYWYQQSLDQGLQFLIQYYNGEERAKGNILERFSAQQFPDLHSELNLSSLELGDSALYFCASSVAWRGGGDTQYFGPGTRLTVL.

The chain employs TRBV30 and TRBJ2-1; 9 bases fit TRBD1. V dropped 2 bases and J dropped 6; count of bases not matched to a gene: 11. Germline V CDR1 and CDR2: GTSNPN, SVGIG (reference sequence). This CDR3 has 16 amino acids. Here the CDR3 reads CAWSRQGGSYRNEQFF. DNA of the CDR3: TGTGCCTGGAGTCGACAGGGGGGGAGTTACCGCAATGAGCAGTTCTTC.

This clone was found a few times. The chain employs TRBV28 and TRBJ1-3; TRBD1 aligns across 7 bases. CDR3 size: 14 residues. The germline V gene has CDR1 MDHEN and CDR2 SYDVKM. After removal of 6 bases from V and 7 bases from J, the junction contained 9 bases not matched to a gene. In DNA form, the CDR3 reads TGTGCCAGCAGCCCCACAGGGGATCGGAACACCATATATTTT. It encodes CASSPTGDRNTIYF.

This clone appeared a single time. The chain combines TRBV6-5 with TRBJ1-5; 10 nucleotides agree with TRBD1. The V and J ends lost 6 bases and 9 bases, in that order; junction bases with no gene match: 11. The germline CDR1 and CDR2 sequences are MNHEY and SVGAGI. This CDR3 is built from 15 residues. The DNA for the CDR3 is TGTGCCAGCAGAAGAACGACAGGGGGCCAGGGGCCCCAGCATTTT. Its protein is CASRRTTGGQGPQHF.

This CDR3 reads CASSFGGVISYNSPLHF. DNA of the CDR3: TGTGCCAGCAGCTTTGGGGGAGTCATCTCCTATAATTCACCCCTCCACTTT. The chain is built from TRBV5-4 and TRBJ1-6; D is possibly TRBD1 (5 bases). Germline loops: CDR1 SGHNT, CDR2 YYREEE (reference sequence). CDR3 size: 17 residues. V was shortened by 2 bases and J by 0 bases, with 12 bases between the two germline ends.

The chain is built from TRBV5-6 and TRBJ2-5; perhaps TRBD1 as D (6 bases). V was cut by 4 bases and J by 4 bases, with 14 bases left in between. The length of the CDR3 is 14 residues. The germline CDR1 and CDR2 sequences are SGHDT and YYEEEE. The CDR3 DNA reads as TGTGCCAGCAGCAGCAGAACAGGGTCAGAGACCCAGTACTTC. It specifies CASSSRTGSETQYF.

The V gene is TRBV2, the J gene TRBJ1-1, with unresolved D. CDR1 and CDR2 from the germline V gene are SNHLY and FYNNEI. The CDR3 loop spans 11 amino acids. V shed 4 bases and J shed 9 bases, with 9 bases lying between them. CDR3 protein: CASSGSMKAFF. The CDR3 bases are TGTGCCAGCAGTGGTTCGATGAAAGCTTTCTTT.

The rearrangement joins TRBV5-1 to TRBJ2-5; 7 nucleotides match TRBD1. Germline CDR1 and CDR2: SGHRS and YFSETQ. V shed 4 bases, J shed 2 bases, and the junction held 8 bases outside the gene matches. CDR3 length equals 15 residues. The CDR3 reads CASSLGQVSQETQYF. CDR3 coding DNA: TGCGCCAGCAGCCTAGGACAGGTCAGTCAAGAGACCCAGTACTTC.

The V call is TRBV7-2, the J call TRBJ2-7; 7 bases agree with TRBD1. The CDR3 has 19 amino acids. Germline V lookup: CDR1 SGHTA, CDR2 FQGNSA. V lost 2 bases to trimming and J lost 6 bases; unmatched junction nucleotides: 22. In DNA form, the CDR3 reads TGTGCCAGCAGCTTAAGGGGGCCTAGTTTGGGGACCTCCACCGCCGAGCAGTACTTC. Its protein is CASSLRGPSLGTSTAEQYF.

The CDR3 DNA reads TGTGCCAGCAGTTTTTCAGGGGCGGAGAGGGCGTTCTTC. Its protein product is CASSFSGAERAFF. The chain uses TRBV28 and TRBJ2-1, with a weak D call TRBD1 (6 bases). This CDR3 has 13 residues. Deletions cut 3 bases from V and 15 bases from J, with 18 bases between. Germline CDR1 reads MDHEN; CDR2 reads SYDVKM. The whole variable domain, remainder taken from reference TRBV28 and TRBJ2-1, is DVKVTQSSRYLVKRTGEKVFLECVQDMDHENMFWYRQDPGLGLRLIYFSYDVKMKEKGDIPEGYSVSREKKERFSLILESASTNQTSMYLCASSFSGAERAFFGPGTRLTVL.

In the case of this clone: This sample also contains other DNA sequences that code for the same CDR3. The rearrangement links TRBV18 to TRBJ2-3, with 7 bases lining up with TRBD2. This CDR3 contains 13 residues. With V trimmed by 0 bases and J by 6 bases, 0 bases remained unmatched. Germline-derived CDR1 and CDR2 are KGHSH and LQKENI. CDR3 DNA: TGTGCCAGCTCACCACCGGGGGGGGATACGCAGTATTTT. Translating it yields CASSPPGGDTQYF. The whole variable domain, filled in from reference TRBV18 and TRBJ2-3, reads NAGVMQNPRHLVRRRGQEARLRCSPMKGHSHVYWYRQLPEEGLKFMVYLQKENIIDESGMPKERFSAEFPKEGPSILRIQQVVRGDSAAYFCASSPPGGDTQYFGPGTRLTVL.

V usage is TRBV11-1 and J usage is TRBJ2-3, with TRBD1 identical over 7 bases. Germline V gene data show CDR1 as SGHAT and CDR2 as FQDESV (reference sequence). This CDR3 spans 15 amino acids. V lost 5 bases, J lost 1 base, and 6 bases stayed unmatched. DNA of the CDR3: TGTGCCAGCAGCCTAACAGGGGTTCGCACAGATACGCAGTATTTT. This sequence encodes CASSLTGVRTDTQYF.

The J gene is TRBJ2-3, the V gene TRBV2, with D hard to call. V lost 4 bases to trimming and J lost 7 bases, with 9 bases between them. The CDR3 is 12 amino acids. CDR1 SNHLY and CDR2 FYNNEI come from the germline V gene. The CDR3 protein is CASSVESYTQYF. The CDR3, as DNA: TGTGCCAGCAGTGTCGAGTCCTATACGCAGTATTTT. The whole variable domain, filled in from reference TRBV2 and TRBJ2-3, reads EPEVTQTPSHQVTQMGQEVILRCVPISNHLYFYWYRQILGQKVEFLVSFYNNEISEKSEIFDDQFSVERPDGSNFTLKIRSTKLEDSAMYFCASSVESYTQYFGPGTRLTVL.

The chain has TRBV6-5 and TRBJ2-7, with TRBD1 identical over 7 bases. V was pared by 6 bases and J by 6 bases, with 11 bases of the junction left unmatched. The CDR3 loop spans 14 amino acids. The V gene's germline CDR1 is MNHEY and CDR2 SVGAGI. Written as DNA, the CDR3 is TGTGCCAGCAGCCAGACGCTGACAGGGAGCGAGCAGTACTTC. It translates to CASSQTLTGSEQYF.

This clone was counted ten times or more. The chain employs TRBV27 and TRBJ2-7; no reliable D call. Germline CDR1 MNHEY, CDR2 SMNVEV (reference sequence). Trimming pared 0 bases from V and 3 bases from J, leaving 12 bases between. The CDR3 extends over 15 amino acids. The CDR3 spells CASSLSGRWSYEQYF. As DNA, the CDR3 is TGTGCCAGCAGTTTATCGGGCAGGTGGAGCTACGAGCAGTACTTC.

This rearrangement joins TRBV11-2 to TRBJ2-3; D unresolved. There are 13 residues in the CDR3. Trimming stripped 5 bases from V and 5 bases from J, with 11 bases between. Germline assignment: CDR1 SGHAT and CDR2 FQNNGV. The CDR3 DNA is TGTGCCAGCAGCCAGAACCTTATAGATACGCAGTATTTT. Its translation is CASSQNLIDTQYF. Supplemented by reference TRBV11-2 and TRBJ2-3, the full variable domain reads EAGVAQSPRYKIIEKRQSVAFWCNPISGHATLYWYQQILGQGPKLLIQFQNNGVVDDSQLPKDRFSAERLKGVDSTLKIQPAKLEDSAVYLCASSQNLIDTQYFGPGTRLTVL.

The chain joins TRBV7-2 to TRBJ2-2; possibly TRBD1 for D (6 bases). V was shortened by 5 bases and J by 1 base, with 11 bases between the two germline ends. Germline CDR1 and CDR2: SGHTA and FQGNSA. This CDR3 comprises 15 residues. The CDR3 protein is CASSPRGRNTGELFF. Written as DNA, the CDR3 is TGTGCCAGCAGCCCCAGGGGACGGAACACCGGGGAGCTGTTTTTT.

The chain recombines TRBV7-9 with TRBJ2-3; possibly TRBD2 for D (6 bases). The CDR3 consists of 15 residues. V shed 5 bases and J shed 2 bases, with 14 bases lying between them. Germline-derived CDR1 and CDR2 are SEHNR and FQNEAQ (reference sequence). CDR3 bases: TGTGCCAGCAGCATAGAGGGGACTTACACAGATACGCAGTATTTT. Translated, it gives CASSIEGTYTDTQYF.

The V gene is TRBV27, the J gene TRBJ1-6; 7 bases agree with TRBD1. Germline CDR1 is MNHEY and CDR2 is SMNVEV (reference sequence). This CDR3 is built from 14 residues. The junction had 5 bases not matched to a gene; V was cut back by 6 bases and J by 6 bases. The CDR3 here is CASRPGQSNSPLHF. CDR3 coding DNA: TGTGCCAGCAGGCCGGGACAGAGTAATTCACCCCTCCACTTT.

V is TRBV11-3 and J is TRBJ1-4; TRBD1 might be the D (5 bases). Germline loops: CDR1 SGHNT, CDR2 YENEEA. The CDR3 is made up of 14 amino acids. V lost 5 bases, J lost 3 bases, and 10 bases lay in between. CDR3 nucleotide sequence: TGTGCCAGCAGCCTTGGACACCCTAATGAAAAACTGTTTTTT. This encodes CASSLGHPNEKLFF.